Presented here are 28 T cell receptor beta chains from one specimen sequenced in a study of identical twins. TCRdb recomputed calls from the 5' RACE reads with MiXCR, one row per CDR3 protein. This table has approximately 890,000 distinct CDR3 sequences, around an eighth appearing once. The same specimen was also included in a second study, on yellow fever vaccine responses in identical twins.

Input material: PBMCs. Receptors were obtained from a woman aged 18-35 years in good health.

The chain joins TRBV10-2 to TRBJ1-2, with D possibly TRBD1 on 6 matching bases. Trimming pared 0 bases from V and 3 bases from J, leaving 14 bases between. The CDR3 sequence is 16 residues long. Looked up from germline, CDR1 is WSHSY and CDR2 is SAAADI. The CDR3 loop reads CASSESKTGWDYGYTF. DNA for the CDR3: TGCGCCAGCAGTGAGTCGAAAACAGGGTGGGACTATGGCTACACCTTC.

This clonotype was counted a few times. This rearrangement joins TRBV10-3 to TRBJ2-7, with a possible D match to TRBD2 (5 bases). Germline CDR1 is ENHRY and CDR2 is SYGVKD. Trimming took off 3 bases at V and 5 bases at J, with 29 bases between the two ends. CDR3 length equals 19 residues. The CDR3 DNA is TGTGCCATCAGTGATGGATTATTAGGACTGACAATAGATGAGGACGAGCAGTACTTC. Protein product: CAISDGLLGLTIDEDEQYF.

This clonotype was found a few times. J is TRBJ2-1 and V is TRBV24-1, with 8 bases fitting TRBD1. J was trimmed by 3 bases and V by 2 bases; bases with no gene match: 8. This CDR3 spans 17 amino acids. The germline CDR1 and CDR2 sequences are KGHDR and SFDVKD. CDR3 amino acids: CATSDSRTGRIYNEQFF. CDR3 DNA: TGTGCCACCAGTGATTCCCGGACAGGGAGGATCTACAATGAGCAGTTCTTC.

The V call is TRBV6-5, the J call TRBJ2-3; 11 bases match TRBD2. V lost 6 bases to trimming and J lost 4 bases; unmatched junction nucleotides: 9. CDR1 is MNHEY, CDR2 SVGAGI, per germline. The CDR3 is 16 amino acids. CDR3: CASSLIAGGPPDTQYF. The DNA of the CDR3 is TGTGCCAGCAGCTTAATAGCGGGAGGGCCCCCAGATACGCAGTATTTT.

This clonotype was detected only a few times. The chain recombines TRBV4-1 with TRBJ2-2; the match to TRBD2 covers 7 bases. The CDR3 is 18 residues long. CDR1 MGHRA and CDR2 YSYEKL come from the germline V gene. The trim removed 1 base at V and 4 bases at J, leaving 12 bases unmatched. The CDR3 nucleotides read TGCGCCAGCAGCCAAGCTAAGTCGGCGCGCGGGAGCACCGGGGAGCTGTTTTTT. It yields the protein CASSQAKSARGSTGELFF.

This clonotype was recorded at least ten times. The rearrangement links TRBV20-1 to TRBJ2-1, with 15 positions matching TRBD2. V lost 5 bases to trimming and J lost 6 bases; unmatched junction nucleotides: 8. The CDR3 spans 16 residues. Germline V gene data show CDR1 as DFQATT and CDR2 as SNEGSKA (reference sequence). For the CDR3, the DNA is TGCAGTGCTGCGAGTGGGACTAGCGGGGGGCCCAATGAGCAGTTCTTC. Protein: CSAASGTSGGPNEQFF.

The J gene is TRBJ1-2, the V gene TRBV7-8; 8 positions match TRBD1. Germline V gene data show CDR1 as SGHVS and CDR2 as FQNEAQ. The CDR3 runs 13 residues. V dropped 3 bases and J dropped 8; count of bases not matched to a gene: 5. In DNA form, the CDR3 reads TGTGCCAGCAGCTTTGTTTCAGGGGGCGGCTACACCTTC. This sequence encodes CASSFVSGGGYTF.

This clonotype occurred a few times. The chain employs TRBV7-9 and TRBJ2-5; D is perhaps TRBD2 (6 bases). The CDR3 has 14 amino acids. Germline assignment: CDR1 SEHNR and CDR2 FQNEAQ (reference sequence). V was trimmed by 7 bases and J by 1 base, leaving 13 bases between them. DNA of the CDR3: TGTGCCAGCAAGGAGGGCACCATCCAAGAGACCCAGTACTTC. Translating it yields CASKEGTIQETQYF.

The table lists this clonotype with a few counts. The chain combines TRBV20-1 with TRBJ2-5; 12 bases agree with TRBD2. After removal of 1 base from V and 5 bases from J, the junction contained 11 bases not matched to a gene. The CDR3 sequence is 17 residues long. CDR1 DFQATT and CDR2 SNEGSKA come from the germline V gene (reference sequence). CDR3 region: CSARGRLAGVVRETQYF. The CDR3 bases are TGCAGTGCTAGAGGTCGACTAGCGGGAGTCGTCCGGGAGACCCAGTACTTC.

The V and J genes are TRBV5-1 and TRBJ2-7; TRBD2 aligns across 10 bases. CDR1 is SGHRS and CDR2 is YFSETQ in the germline V gene. This CDR3 is built from 16 residues. With V trimmed by 4 bases and J by 0 bases, 7 bases remained unmatched. The CDR3 loop reads CASSPASGRASYEQYF. CDR3 nucleotides: TGCGCCAGCAGCCCGGCCAGCGGGAGGGCCTCCTACGAGCAGTACTTC.

The V gene is TRBV7-2, the J gene TRBJ2-1; 8 bases are a match to TRBD1. From germline, CDR1 is SGHTA and CDR2 FQGNSA. J was trimmed by 10 bases and V by 5 bases; bases with no gene match: 7. The CDR3 totals 13 residues. CDR3 sequence: CASSMTGDREQFF. Written as DNA, the CDR3 is TGTGCCAGCAGCATGACAGGGGATAGGGAGCAGTTCTTC.

This clonotype was detected a few times. The V call is TRBV6-5, the J call TRBJ1-2; 9 bases line up with TRBD1. The CDR3 contains 15 residues. The junction had 10 bases not matched to a gene; V was cut back by 5 bases and J by 6 bases. Germline CDR1 is MNHEY and CDR2 is SVGAGI. The CDR3 nucleotides are TGTGCCAGCAGTCCCCCGGGACAGGGTATCCATGGCTACACCTTC. It translates to CASSPPGQGIHGYTF.

The chain joins TRBV3-1 to TRBJ2-3, with D maybe TRBD1 (6 bases). Germline V gene data show CDR1 as LGHDT and CDR2 as YNNKEL (reference sequence). This CDR3 is 16 amino acids long. V lost 1 base to trimming and J lost 3 bases, with 14 bases between them. The CDR3 sequence: CASSQVGASETDTQYF. The CDR3 DNA reads as TGTGCCAGCAGCCAAGTGGGGGCCTCGGAGACAGATACGCAGTATTTT.

This clonotype was observed a handful of times. A junction boundary mismatches the germline segment, possibly from a read error. CDR3 sequence reads: CASSFGSGGVGETQYF. The CDR3 coding sequence is TGTGCCAGTAGTTTCGGTAGCGGGGGGGTTGGGGAGACCCAGTACTTC. The rearrangement uses TRBV12-3 or TRBV12-4 and TRBJ2-5, with 11 nucleotides matching TRBD2. CDR3 size: 16 residues.

This chain links TRBV7-8 with TRBJ2-7, with 8 positions matching TRBD2. The CDR3 consists of 17 residues. The V gene's germline CDR1 is SGHVS and CDR2 FQNEAQ. V trimming: 1 base; J trimming: 2 bases; junction bases outside the gene matches: 10. CDR3: CASSLVAGPTSAYEQYF. The CDR3, as DNA: TGTGCCAGCAGCTTAGTAGCGGGACCAACCTCCGCCTACGAGCAGTACTTC.

The chain employs TRBV20-1 and TRBJ2-7, with a weak D call TRBD1 (6 bases). V was cut by 0 bases and J by 6 bases, with 12 bases left in between. This CDR3 region has 13 residues. Germline V CDR1 and CDR2: DFQATT, SNEGSKA (reference sequence). The CDR3 sequence is CSARDSLGGEQYV. DNA of the CDR3: TGCAGTGCTAGAGATTCTTTAGGGGGCGAGCAGTACGTC.

This clonotype was seen ten or more times. The V and J genes are TRBV6-5 and TRBJ2-7; D is possibly TRBD1 (6 bases). The V gene's germline CDR1 is MNHEY and CDR2 SVGAGI. V shed 2 bases and J shed 4 bases, with 12 bases lying between them. This CDR3 is built from 14 residues. CDR3 nucleotide sequence: TGTGCCAGCAGTTACAAACAGGGTAAATACGAGCAGTACTTC. Amino acids: CASSYKQGKYEQYF.

The chain joins TRBV2 to TRBJ2-1, with unresolved D. The CDR3 has 14 residues. Germline V lookup: CDR1 SNHLY, CDR2 FYNNEI. V was pared by 4 bases and J by 1 base, with 8 bases between. In DNA, the CDR3 is TGTGCCAGCAGTGTGATGAGATCCTACAATGAGCAGTTCTTC. Protein sequence: CASSVMRSYNEQFF.

This clonotype has at least ten counts. V and J are TRBV7-8 and TRBJ2-1; D not certain. The CDR3 is 15 amino acids. V lost 1 base and J 4 bases, leaving 11 bases between the germline ends. Germline CDR1 reads SGHVS; CDR2 reads FQNEAQ. The CDR3 sequence: CASSLVDSGYNEQFF. The CDR3 coding sequence is TGTGCCAGCAGCTTAGTGGATTCTGGTTACAATGAGCAGTTCTTC.

The chain joins TRBV28 to TRBJ2-5; D not resolved. Germline V gene sequence: CDR1 MDHEN, CDR2 SYDVKM. This CDR3 is built from 12 residues. Trimming left V 7 bases short and J 5 bases short, with 11 bases between. CDR3 residues: CASTPGRETQYF. CDR3 nucleotide sequence: TGTGCCAGCACCCCCGGTAGGGAGACCCAGTACTTC.

CDR3 nucleotide sequence: TGCGCCAGCAGCTTGGGGCAGTATTCGAACACCGGGGAGCTGTTTTTT. The encoded protein is CASSLGQYSNTGELFF. J is TRBJ2-2 and V is TRBV5-1; no clear D gene. The CDR3 spans 16 residues. V gave up 0 bases and J gave up 0 bases, with 9 bases separating them. Germline V gene lookup returns CDR1 SGHRS and CDR2 YFSETQ.

This chain joins TRBV7-8 and TRBJ2-7; D tentatively reads TRBD1 or TRBD2 (5 bases each). CDR3 size: 14 residues. Germline CDR1 and CDR2: SGHVS and FQNEAQ. V was trimmed by 0 bases and J by 6 bases, leaving 12 bases between them. Here the CDR3 reads CASSLARGGPEQYV. The CDR3 DNA follows: TGTGCCAGCAGCTTAGCGCGTGGGGGACCCGAGCAGTACGTC.

This rearrangement joins TRBV3-1 to TRBJ1-2, with no clear D. V dropped 4 bases and J dropped 3 bases, with 9 bases sitting between them. CDR1 is LGHDT, CDR2 YNNKEL, per germline (reference sequence). CDR3 length: 13 amino acids. The CDR3 reads CASSPDTYYGYTF. CDR3 DNA: TGTGCCAGCAGCCCCGACACATACTATGGCTACACCTTC.

The chain carries TRBV7-6 and TRBJ2-1; 12 nucleotides align to TRBD2. The CDR3 sequence is 16 residues long. In germline, CDR1 is SGHVS, CDR2 FNYEAQ. V lost 1 base to trimming and J lost 8 bases; unmatched junction nucleotides: 6. CDR3 protein: CASSLGGTSGYYEQFF. In DNA form, the CDR3 reads TGTGCCAGCAGCTTAGGCGGGACTAGCGGGTATTATGAGCAGTTCTTC.

This clonotype has only a few counts. The CDR3 reads CASPASGGLNTGELFF. The CDR3 bases are TGTGCCAGCCCGGCTAGCGGGGGCTTGAACACCGGGGAGCTGTTTTTT. J is TRBJ2-2 and V is TRBV7-8; TRBD2 matches at 10 bases. The V segment lost 8 bases and the J segment 1 base; nucleotides outside the gene matches: 7. Per the germline V gene, CDR1 is SGHVS and CDR2 is FQNEAQ. This CDR3 has 16 amino acids.

This clonotype was observed a few times. The rearrangement uses TRBV11-2 and TRBJ1-1, with 7 bases matching TRBD1. The CDR3 spans 15 residues. CDR1 SGHAT and CDR2 FQNNGV come from the germline V gene. J gave up 4 bases and V 4 bases, and 9 bases lay outside the gene matches. CDR3 region: CASSSYRGERTEAFF. The CDR3 DNA sequence: TGTGCCAGCAGCTCCTACAGGGGAGAACGCACTGAAGCTTTCTTT.

This clonotype was detected only a few times. V gene TRBV20-1 combines with J gene TRBJ1-1, with a weak D call TRBD1 (5 bases). From germline, CDR1 is DFQATT and CDR2 SNEGSKA (reference sequence). The CDR3 runs to 14 residues. The ends were cut back, 6 bases at V and 1 base at J, with 15 bases in the middle. Here the CDR3 DNA reads TGCAGTGCAGAGAGGGGAGAGGGGAACACTGAAGCTTTCTTT. The encoded protein is CSAERGEGNTEAFF.

The CDR3 is CSAKGQGNYGYTF. The DNA of the CDR3 is TGCAGTGCCAAAGGACAGGGGAACTATGGCTACACCTTC. The chain joins TRBV20-1 to TRBJ1-2; TRBD1 matches at 9 bases. CDR3 size: 13 residues. The V and J ends lost 6 bases and 2 bases, in that order; junction bases with no gene match: 4. The germline V gene encodes CDR1 DFQATT and CDR2 SNEGSKA (reference sequence).